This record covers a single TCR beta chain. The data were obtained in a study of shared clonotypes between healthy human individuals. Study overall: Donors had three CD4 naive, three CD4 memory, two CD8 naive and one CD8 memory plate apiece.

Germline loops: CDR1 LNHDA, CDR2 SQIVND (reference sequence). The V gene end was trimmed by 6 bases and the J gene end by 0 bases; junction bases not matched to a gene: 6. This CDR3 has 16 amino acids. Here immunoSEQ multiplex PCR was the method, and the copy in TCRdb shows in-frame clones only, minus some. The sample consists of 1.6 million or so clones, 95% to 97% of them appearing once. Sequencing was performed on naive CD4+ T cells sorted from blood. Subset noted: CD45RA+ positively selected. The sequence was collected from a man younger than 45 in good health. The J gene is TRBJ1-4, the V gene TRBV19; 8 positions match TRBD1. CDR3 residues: CASRSRGLATNEKLFF. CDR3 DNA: TGTGCCAGTAGAAGCAGGGGGCTGGCAACTAATGAAAAACTGTTTTTT.